The 13 T cell receptor beta chains listed next were all sequenced from one sample in a study of blood T cell repertoires in COVID-19. Profiled with immunoSEQ multiplex PCR; TCRdb holds only in-frame clones, not every one. In the table there are 130,000 to 150,000 clones, approximately 80% of which are singletons. Material: peripheral blood. These receptors all stem from a woman older than 75 in a cohort sampled during active or convalescent COVID-19.

The chain uses TRBV2 and TRBJ1-2; D perhaps matches TRBD1 (6 bases). The germline V gene has CDR1 SNHLY and CDR2 FYNNEI. V shed 6 bases and J shed 4 bases, with 9 bases lying between them. The CDR3 is made up of 12 amino acids. The CDR3 protein is CASRGQSYGYTF. The CDR3 DNA sequence: TGTGCCAGCAGGGGACAATCCTATGGCTACACCTTC.

This chain uses TRBV18 with TRBJ2-5, with 12 bases lining up with TRBD2. This CDR3 comprises 16 residues. Germline loops: CDR1 KGHSH, CDR2 LQKENI. The trim removed 5 bases at V and 1 base at J, leaving 5 bases unmatched. The CDR3 region is CASSSALAGGQETQYF. The CDR3 DNA follows: TGTGCCAGCTCATCCGCACTAGCGGGGGGCCAAGAGACCCAGTACTTC.

The genes are TRBV11-3 and TRBJ2-3; D gene unclear. Germline values: CDR1 SGHNT, CDR2 YENEEA. Between the trimmed V and J ends, which lost 1 base and 10 bases, there was a span of 12 bases. The CDR3 is 13 residues long. In nucleotides, the CDR3 is TGTGCCAGCAGCTTAGGAATCGGAGCCCCGCAGTATTTT. Translation gives CASSLGIGAPQYF.

V usage is TRBV28 and J usage is TRBJ2-1; D perhaps matches TRBD2 (6 bases). CDR3 length: 17 amino acids. V lost 5 bases to trimming and J lost 0 bases, with 17 bases between them. Germline assignment: CDR1 MDHEN and CDR2 SYDVKM. The CDR3, as DNA: TGTGCCAGCAGTGTTGGAGGGACCTCGAGCTCCTACAATGAGCAGTTCTTC. This sequence encodes CASSVGGTSSSYNEQFF.

This clone occurred a few times. This chain links TRBV10-2 with TRBJ1-1; D gene unclear. The CDR3 consists of 15 residues. Germline CDR1 and CDR2: WSHSY and SAAADI. Trimming removed 1 base from V and 3 bases from J, with 12 bases in between. The DNA for the CDR3 is TGCGCCAGCAGTGAGTTCGGGTTCAAGGACACTGAAGCTTTCTTT. Its protein product is CASSEFGFKDTEAFF.

The chain is built from TRBV5-4 and TRBJ2-5, with TRBD1 identical over 9 bases. There are 15 residues in the CDR3. From germline, CDR1 is SGHNT and CDR2 YYREEE (reference sequence). The V segment lost 2 bases and the J segment 4 bases; nucleotides outside the gene matches: 6. CDR3 region: CASSLQGARSETQYF. CDR3 bases: TGTGCCAGCAGCTTACAGGGGGCGCGATCAGAGACCCAGTACTTC.

The rearrangement joins TRBV6-2 or TRBV6-3 to TRBJ2-7; possibly TRBD2 for D (6 bases). V was trimmed by 2 bases and J by 6 bases, leaving 17 bases between them. The CDR3 is made up of 15 amino acids. CDR1 and CDR2 (germline): MNHEY, SVGEGT. The CDR3 is CASSYGGTAKLEQYV. The CDR3 bases are TGTGCCAGCAGTTACGGAGGGACGGCGAAGCTCGAGCAGTACGTC.

The chain is built from TRBV5-1 and TRBJ1-3; D is unresolved. V shed 6 bases and J shed 4 bases, with 17 bases lying between them. This CDR3 is 15 amino acids long. Germline loops: CDR1 SGHRS, CDR2 YFSETQ. CDR3 in DNA: TGCGCCAGCACTTCCGTCGGAGGGATAGGAAACACCATATATTTT. It codes for CASTSVGGIGNTIYF.

This clone was seen only once. This chain links TRBV4-1 with TRBJ1-6; perhaps TRBD1 as D (5 bases). Deletions cut 0 bases from V and 0 bases from J, with 15 bases between. This CDR3 is 19 amino acids long. Per the germline V gene, CDR1 is MGHRA and CDR2 is YSYEKL. CDR3 residues: CASSQDHSGLFSYNSPLHF. The CDR3 bases are TGCGCCAGCAGCCAAGATCACTCGGGACTTTTCTCCTATAATTCACCCCTCCACTTT.

This clone was counted only a few times. The rearrangement joins TRBV19 to TRBJ2-2; TRBD1 agrees at 8 bases. This CDR3 has 16 amino acids. Per the germline V gene, CDR1 is LNHDA and CDR2 is SQIVND (reference sequence). The ends lost 3 bases at V and 6 bases at J; junction bases unmatched: 9. The DNA of the CDR3 is TGTGCCAGTAGTATCTTGGGACAGGTACTTTCCGGGGAGCTGTTTTTT. Translated, it gives CASSILGQVLSGELFF.

The rearrangement uses TRBV28 and TRBJ1-1; weak D call: TRBD1 (6 bases). In germline, CDR1 is MDHEN, CDR2 SYDVKM. Trimming removed 3 bases at V and 1 base at J, with 21 bases between. This CDR3 region has 18 residues. The CDR3 here is CASSFPFTWGQTNTEAFF. The CDR3 DNA reads as TGTGCCAGCAGTTTTCCTTTTACCTGGGGGCAGACGAACACTGAAGCTTTCTTT.

In its sample, this clone was seen once. This chain links TRBV9 with TRBJ2-1; 10 nucleotides line up with TRBD1. After removal of 3 bases from V and 1 base from J, the junction contained 13 bases not matched to a gene. Germline CDR1 is SGDLS and CDR2 is YYNGEE. CDR3 length: 19 residues. The CDR3 is CASSASGQGSLRSYNEQFF. As DNA, the CDR3 is TGTGCCAGCAGCGCCTCGGGACAGGGGTCTCTGAGGTCCTACAATGAGCAGTTCTTC. The full variable domain, its missing parts supplied by reference TRBV9 and TRBJ2-1, is DSGVTQTPKHLITATGQRVTLRCSPRSGDLSVYWYQQSLDQGLQFLIQYYNGEERAKGNILERFSAQQFPDLHSELNLSSLELGDSALYFCASSASGQGSLRSYNEQFFGPGTRLTVL.

The rearrangement uses TRBV4-1 and TRBJ1-3, with D uncertain. The germline CDR1 and CDR2 sequences are MGHRA and YSYEKL. The CDR3 contains 14 residues. V was cut by 1 base and J by 4 bases, with 8 bases left in between. DNA of the CDR3: TGCGCCAGCAGCCAAGTAGTACCCGGAAACACCATATATTTT. As protein: CASSQVVPGNTIYF.